Each of the 2 T cell receptor beta chains below was sequenced from the same sample in a study of cytomegalovirus exposure and HLA in healthy donors. This PCR relied on a set of 60 Vbeta primers and 13 Jbeta primers. Data came from immunoSEQ multiplex PCR; TCRdb stores just in-frame clones and leaves some out. The sample carries roughly 190,000 clones, around 90% recorded once. Sequenced sample: PBMCs. The receptors here all came from a woman between 18 and 29 years old in good health and CMV-seronegative.

This chain links TRBV5-1 with TRBJ2-1, with 10 bases lining up with TRBD2. Per germline, CDR1 SGHRS and CDR2 YFSETQ. Trimming removed 5 bases from V and 3 bases from J; junction bases left unmatched: 11. CDR3 length: 17 amino acids. CDR3 bases: TGCGCCAGCAGGTATACCCCCACTAGCGGGAACTACAATGAGCAGTTCTTC. It codes for CASRYTPTSGNYNEQFF.

Notes on this clone: Compared with germline, one end of the junction differs, possibly owing to a read error. The rearrangement uses TRBV14 and TRBJ1-2; no reliable D call. Germline loops: CDR1 SGHDN, CDR2 FVKESK. There are 13 residues in the CDR3. The CDR3 sequence: CASSQARVGGVDF. Here the CDR3 DNA reads TGTGCCAGCAGCCAAGCCCGGGTCGGAGGAGTTGACTTC.